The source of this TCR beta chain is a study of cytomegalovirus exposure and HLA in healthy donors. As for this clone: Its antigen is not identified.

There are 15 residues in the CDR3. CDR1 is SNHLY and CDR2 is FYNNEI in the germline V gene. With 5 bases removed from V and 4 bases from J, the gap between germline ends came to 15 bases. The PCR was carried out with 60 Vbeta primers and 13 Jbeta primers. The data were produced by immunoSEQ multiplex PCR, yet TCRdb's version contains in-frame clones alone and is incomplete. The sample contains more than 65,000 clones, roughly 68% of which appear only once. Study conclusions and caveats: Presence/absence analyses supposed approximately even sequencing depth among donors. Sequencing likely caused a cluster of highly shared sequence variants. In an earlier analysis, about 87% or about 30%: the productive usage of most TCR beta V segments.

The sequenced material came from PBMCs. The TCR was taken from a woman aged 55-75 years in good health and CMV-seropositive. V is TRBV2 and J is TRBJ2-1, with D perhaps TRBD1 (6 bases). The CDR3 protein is CASSPTQGMYNEQFF. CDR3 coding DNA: TGTGCCAGCAGTCCAACTCAGGGGATGTACAATGAGCAGTTCTTC.